This TCR beta chain is drawn from a study of T-cell reconstitution after alpha-beta-depleted transplantation in children. CDR1 is LNHDA, CDR2 SQIVND, per germline (reference sequence). This CDR3 is 13 amino acids long. The V end was cut by 1 base, the J end by 0 bases, with 4 bases between. TCRbeta library construction was performed incorporating unique molecular identifiers. TCRdb recomputed calls from the PCR reads with MiXCR, one row per CDR3 protein. Here the sample spans approximately 520,000 distinct CDR3 sequences, 32% being singletons. This sequence originates from a human donor who donated a stem cell graft to a child with aplastic anemia. This chain connects TRBV19 to TRBJ2-7; D gene ambiguous. The sequenced sample was PBMCs from the stem cell graft donor, obtained from the stem cell graft. CDR3 sequence (DNA): TGTGCCAGTAGTATAGGTAGCTCCTACGAGCAGTACGTC. It codes for CASSIGSSYEQYV.